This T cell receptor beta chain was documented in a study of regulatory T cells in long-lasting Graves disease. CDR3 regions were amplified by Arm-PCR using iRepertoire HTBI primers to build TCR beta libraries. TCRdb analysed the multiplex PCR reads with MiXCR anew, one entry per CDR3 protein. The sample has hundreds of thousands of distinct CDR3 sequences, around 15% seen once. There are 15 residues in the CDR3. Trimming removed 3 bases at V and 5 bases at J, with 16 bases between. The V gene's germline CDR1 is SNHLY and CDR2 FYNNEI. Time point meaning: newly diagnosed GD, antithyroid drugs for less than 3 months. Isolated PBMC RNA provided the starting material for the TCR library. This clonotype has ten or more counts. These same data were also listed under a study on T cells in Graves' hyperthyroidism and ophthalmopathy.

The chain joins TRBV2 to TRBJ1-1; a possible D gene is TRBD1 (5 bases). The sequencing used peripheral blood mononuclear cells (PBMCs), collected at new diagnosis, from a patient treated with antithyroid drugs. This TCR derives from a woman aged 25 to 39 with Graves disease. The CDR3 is CASSEILAGTTEAFF. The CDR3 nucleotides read TGTGCCAGCAGTGAGATTTTGGCAGGGACGACTGAAGCTTTCTTT.